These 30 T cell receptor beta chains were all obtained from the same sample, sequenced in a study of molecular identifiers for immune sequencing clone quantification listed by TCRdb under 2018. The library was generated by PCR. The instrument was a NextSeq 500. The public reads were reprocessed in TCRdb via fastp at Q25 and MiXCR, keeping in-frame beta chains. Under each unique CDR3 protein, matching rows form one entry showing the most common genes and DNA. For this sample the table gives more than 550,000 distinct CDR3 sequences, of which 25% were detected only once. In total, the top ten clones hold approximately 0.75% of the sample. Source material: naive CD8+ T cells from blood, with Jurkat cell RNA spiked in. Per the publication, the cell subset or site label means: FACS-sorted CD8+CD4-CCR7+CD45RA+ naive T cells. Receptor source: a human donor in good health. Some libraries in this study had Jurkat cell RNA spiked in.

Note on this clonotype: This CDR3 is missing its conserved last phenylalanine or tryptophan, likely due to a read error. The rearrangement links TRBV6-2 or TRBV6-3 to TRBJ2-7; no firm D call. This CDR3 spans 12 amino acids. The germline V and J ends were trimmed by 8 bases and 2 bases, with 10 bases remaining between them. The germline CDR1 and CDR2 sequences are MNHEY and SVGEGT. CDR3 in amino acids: CASGPGAYEQYY. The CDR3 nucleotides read TGTGCCAGCGGGCCGGGCGCCTACGAGCAGTACTAC.

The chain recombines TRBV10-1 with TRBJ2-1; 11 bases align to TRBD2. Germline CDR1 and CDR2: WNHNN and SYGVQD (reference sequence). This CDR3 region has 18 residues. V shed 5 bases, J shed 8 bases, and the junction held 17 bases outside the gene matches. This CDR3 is CASSPFLLAGDSKDEQFF. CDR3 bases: TGCGCCAGCAGTCCCTTTCTACTAGCGGGGGATTCGAAGGATGAGCAGTTCTTC.

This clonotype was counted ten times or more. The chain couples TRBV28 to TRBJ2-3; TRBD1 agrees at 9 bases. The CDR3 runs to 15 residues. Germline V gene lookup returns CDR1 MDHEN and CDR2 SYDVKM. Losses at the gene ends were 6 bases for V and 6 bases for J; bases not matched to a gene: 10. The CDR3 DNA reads TGTGCCAGCAGCGCCGGGACAGGGCGACTGGATACGCAGTATTTT. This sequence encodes CASSAGTGRLDTQYF.

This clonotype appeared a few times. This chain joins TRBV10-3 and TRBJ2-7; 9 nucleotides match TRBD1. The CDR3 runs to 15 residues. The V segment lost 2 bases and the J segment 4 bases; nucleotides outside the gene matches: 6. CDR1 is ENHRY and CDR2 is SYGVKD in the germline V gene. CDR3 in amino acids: CAISEERGQGYEQYF. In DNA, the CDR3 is TGTGCCATCAGTGAGGAACGGGGACAGGGTTACGAGCAGTACTTC.

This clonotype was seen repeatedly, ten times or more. The CDR3 DNA reads TGCGCCAGCAGCCAAGATAGAACGGGGGCCCCTGTCAGCACAGATACGCAGTATTTT. Its protein product is CASSQDRTGAPVSTDTQYF. The chain carries TRBV4-1 and TRBJ2-3; D may match TRBD1 or TRBD2 (6 bases each). Germline values: CDR1 MGHRA, CDR2 YSYEKL. Trimming pared 0 bases from V and 0 bases from J, leaving 19 bases between. CDR3 size: 19 residues.

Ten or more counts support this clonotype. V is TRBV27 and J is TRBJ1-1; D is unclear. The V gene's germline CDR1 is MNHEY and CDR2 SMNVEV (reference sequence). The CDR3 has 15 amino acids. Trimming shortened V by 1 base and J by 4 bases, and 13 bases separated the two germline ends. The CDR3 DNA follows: TGTGCCAGCAGTTTATGGTCCAGGTCTGGCACTGAAGCTTTCTTT. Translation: CASSLWSRSGTEAFF.

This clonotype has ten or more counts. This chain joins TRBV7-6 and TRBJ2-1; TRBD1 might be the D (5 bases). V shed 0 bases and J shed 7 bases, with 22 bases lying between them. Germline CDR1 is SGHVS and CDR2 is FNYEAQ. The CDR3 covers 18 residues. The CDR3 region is CASSLAWNRQPILNEQFF. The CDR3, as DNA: TGTGCCAGCAGCTTAGCCTGGAACCGACAGCCTATACTTAATGAGCAGTTCTTC. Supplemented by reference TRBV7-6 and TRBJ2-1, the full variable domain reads GAGVSQSPRYKVTKRGQDVALRCDPISGHVSLYWYRQALGQGPEFLTYFNYEAQQDKSGLPNDRFSAERPEGSISTLTIQRTEQRDSAMYRCASSLAWNRQPILNEQFFGPGTRLTVL.

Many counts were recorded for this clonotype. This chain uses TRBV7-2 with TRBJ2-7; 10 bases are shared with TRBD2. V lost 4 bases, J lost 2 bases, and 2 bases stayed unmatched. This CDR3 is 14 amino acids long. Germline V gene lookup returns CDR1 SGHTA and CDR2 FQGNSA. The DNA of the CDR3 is TGTGCCAGCAGCTCACTAGCGGGGCCCTACGAGCAGTACTTC. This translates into CASSSLAGPYEQYF.

The CDR3 nucleotides are TGCGCCAGCAGCCTAGCTCTCGACAGTATACCTGAAGCTTTCTTT. Amino acids: CASSLALDSIPEAFF. This rearrangement joins TRBV5-1 to TRBJ1-1, with D possibly matching TRBD1 (5 bases). Germline-derived CDR1 and CDR2 are SGHRS and YFSETQ. Trimming shortened V by 4 bases and J by 6 bases, and 19 bases separated the two germline ends. The CDR3 sequence is 15 residues long.

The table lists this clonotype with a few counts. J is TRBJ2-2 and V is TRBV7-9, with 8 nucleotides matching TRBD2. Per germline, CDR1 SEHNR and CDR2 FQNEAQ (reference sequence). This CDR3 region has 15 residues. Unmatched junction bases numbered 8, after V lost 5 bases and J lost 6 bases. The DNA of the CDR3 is TGTGCCAGCAGCCCACCAGCGGGAGTGGCCGGGGAGCTGTTTTTT. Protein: CASSPPAGVAGELFF.

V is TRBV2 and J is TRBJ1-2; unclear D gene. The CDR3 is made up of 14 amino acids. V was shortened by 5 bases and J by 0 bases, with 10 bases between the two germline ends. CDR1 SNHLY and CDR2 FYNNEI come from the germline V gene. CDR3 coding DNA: TGTGCCAGCAGTTCGGGCAGAACTAACTATGGCTACACCTTC. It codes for CASSSGRTNYGYTF.

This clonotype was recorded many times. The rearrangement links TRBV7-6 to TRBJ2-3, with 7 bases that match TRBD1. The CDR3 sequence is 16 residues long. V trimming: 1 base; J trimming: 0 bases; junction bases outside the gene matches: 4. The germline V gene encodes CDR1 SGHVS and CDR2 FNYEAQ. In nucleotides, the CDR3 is TGTGCCAGCAGCTTAGGGACAGGAGATAGCACAGATACGCAGTATTTT. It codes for CASSLGTGDSTDTQYF. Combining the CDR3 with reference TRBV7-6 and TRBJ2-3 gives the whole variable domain GAGVSQSPRYKVTKRGQDVALRCDPISGHVSLYWYRQALGQGPEFLTYFNYEAQQDKSGLPNDRFSAERPEGSISTLTIQRTEQRDSAMYRCASSLGTGDSTDTQYFGPGTRLTVL.

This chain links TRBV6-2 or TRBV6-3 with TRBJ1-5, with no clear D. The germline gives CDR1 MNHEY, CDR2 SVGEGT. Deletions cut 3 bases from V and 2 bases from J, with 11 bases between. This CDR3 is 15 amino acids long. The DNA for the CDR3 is TGTGCCAGCAGTTATACCGGGGTTGGCAATCAGCCCCAGCATTTT. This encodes CASSYTGVGNQPQHF.

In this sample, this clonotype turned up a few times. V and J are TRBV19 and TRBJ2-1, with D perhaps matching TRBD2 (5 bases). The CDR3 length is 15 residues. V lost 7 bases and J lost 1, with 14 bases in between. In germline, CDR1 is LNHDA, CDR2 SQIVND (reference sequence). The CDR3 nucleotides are TGTGCCAGTAATTATGGGAGCCGGTCCTACAATGAGCAGTTCTTC. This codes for CASNYGSRSYNEQFF.

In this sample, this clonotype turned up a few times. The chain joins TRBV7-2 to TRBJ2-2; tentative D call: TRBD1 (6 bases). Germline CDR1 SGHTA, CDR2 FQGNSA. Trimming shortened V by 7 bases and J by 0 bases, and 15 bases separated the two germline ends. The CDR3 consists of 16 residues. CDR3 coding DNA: TGTGCCAGCACCAGTCCGGGACACACGAACACCGGGGAGCTGTTTTTT. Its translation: CASTSPGHTNTGELFF.

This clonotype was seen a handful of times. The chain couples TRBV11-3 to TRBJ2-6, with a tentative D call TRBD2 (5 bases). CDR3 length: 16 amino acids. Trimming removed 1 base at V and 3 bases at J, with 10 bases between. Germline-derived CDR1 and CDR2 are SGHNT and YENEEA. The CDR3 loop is CASSLGTGSGANVLTF. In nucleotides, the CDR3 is TGTGCCAGCAGCTTAGGCACGGGGAGTGGGGCCAACGTCCTGACTTTC.

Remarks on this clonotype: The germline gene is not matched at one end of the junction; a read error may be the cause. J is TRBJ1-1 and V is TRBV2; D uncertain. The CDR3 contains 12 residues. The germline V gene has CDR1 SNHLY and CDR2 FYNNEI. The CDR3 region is CASRRVNTEAFF. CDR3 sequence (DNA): TGTGCCAGCCGAAGAGTAAACACTGAGGCTTTCTTT. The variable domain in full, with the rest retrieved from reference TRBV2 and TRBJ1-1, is EPEVTQTPSHQVTQMGQEVILRCVPISNHLYFYWYRQILGQKVEFLVSFYNNEISEKSEIFDDQFSVERPDGSNFTLKIRSTKLEDSAMYFCASRRVNTEAFFGQGTRLTVV.

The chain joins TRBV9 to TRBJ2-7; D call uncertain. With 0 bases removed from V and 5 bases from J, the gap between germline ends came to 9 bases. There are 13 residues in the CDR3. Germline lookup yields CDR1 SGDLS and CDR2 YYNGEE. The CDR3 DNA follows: TGTGCCAGCAGCGTAGTAGATCGGGACGAGCAGTACTTC. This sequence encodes CASSVVDRDEQYF.

In DNA form, the CDR3 reads TGCGCCAGCAACCTGGCGGGCACCGGGGAGCTGTTTTTT. The encoded protein is CASNLAGTGELFF. V and J are TRBV10-1 and TRBJ2-2; the D gene is possibly TRBD2 (5 bases). CDR3 length equals 13 residues. With 7 bases removed from V and 4 bases from J, the gap between germline ends came to 10 bases. Germline CDR1 is WNHNN and CDR2 is SYGVQD (reference sequence).

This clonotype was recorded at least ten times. In DNA form, the CDR3 reads TGCGCCAGCAGCCAAGATCGGAAGGGTTACGAGCAGTACTTC. Residues: CASSQDRKGYEQYF. The chain couples TRBV4-3 to TRBJ2-7; no firm D call. Germline V gene sequence: CDR1 LGHNA, CDR2 YSLEER. The CDR3 is 14 amino acids. V was cut by 0 bases and J by 4 bases, with 10 bases left in between.

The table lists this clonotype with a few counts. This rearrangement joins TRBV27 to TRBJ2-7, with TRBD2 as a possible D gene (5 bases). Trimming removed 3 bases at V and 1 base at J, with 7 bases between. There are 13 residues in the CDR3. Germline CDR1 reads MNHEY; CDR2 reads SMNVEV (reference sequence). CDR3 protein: CASSFQRSYEQYF. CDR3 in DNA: TGTGCCAGCAGTTTTCAGCGGTCCTACGAGCAGTACTTC.

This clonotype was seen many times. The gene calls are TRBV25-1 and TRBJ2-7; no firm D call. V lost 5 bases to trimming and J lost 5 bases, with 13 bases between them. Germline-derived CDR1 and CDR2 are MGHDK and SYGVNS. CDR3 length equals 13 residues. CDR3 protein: CASSLIGYHEQYF. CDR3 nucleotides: TGTGCCAGCAGTTTAATAGGGTACCACGAGCAGTACTTC.

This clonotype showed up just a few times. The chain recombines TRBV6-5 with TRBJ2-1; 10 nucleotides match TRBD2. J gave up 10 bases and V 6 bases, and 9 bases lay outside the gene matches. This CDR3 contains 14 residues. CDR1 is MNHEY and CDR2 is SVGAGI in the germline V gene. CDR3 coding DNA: TGTGCCAGCAGCCCCAGCGGGAGGGCCGGAGAGCAGTTCTTC. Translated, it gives CASSPSGRAGEQFF.

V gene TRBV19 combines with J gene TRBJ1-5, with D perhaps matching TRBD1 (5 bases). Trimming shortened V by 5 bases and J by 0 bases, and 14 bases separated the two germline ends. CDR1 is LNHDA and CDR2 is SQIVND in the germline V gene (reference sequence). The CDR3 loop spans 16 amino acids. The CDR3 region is CASSDTTDYSNQPQHF. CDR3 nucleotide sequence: TGTGCCAGTAGTGACACGACAGATTATAGCAATCAGCCCCAGCATTTT. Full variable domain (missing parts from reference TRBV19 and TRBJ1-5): DGGITQSPKYLFRKEGQNVTLSCEQNLNHDAMYWYRQDPGQGLRLIYYSQIVNDFQKGDIAEGYSVSREKKESFPLTVTSAQKNPTAFYLCASSDTTDYSNQPQHFGDGTRLSIL.

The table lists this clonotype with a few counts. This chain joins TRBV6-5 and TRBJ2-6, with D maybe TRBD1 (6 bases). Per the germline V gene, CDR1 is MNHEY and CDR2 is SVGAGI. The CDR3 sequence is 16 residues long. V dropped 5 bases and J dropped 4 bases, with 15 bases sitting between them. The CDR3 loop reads CASSRRTASGANVLTF. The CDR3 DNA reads TGTGCCAGCAGTAGAAGGACAGCCTCCGGGGCCAACGTCCTGACTTTC.

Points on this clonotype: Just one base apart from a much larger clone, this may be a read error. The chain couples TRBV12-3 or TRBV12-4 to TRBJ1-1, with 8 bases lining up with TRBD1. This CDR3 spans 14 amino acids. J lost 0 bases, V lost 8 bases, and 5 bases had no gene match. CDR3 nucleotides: TGTGCCAGCGGTACGGACAGGGTGAACACTGAAGCTTTCTTT. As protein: CASGTDRVNTEAFF.

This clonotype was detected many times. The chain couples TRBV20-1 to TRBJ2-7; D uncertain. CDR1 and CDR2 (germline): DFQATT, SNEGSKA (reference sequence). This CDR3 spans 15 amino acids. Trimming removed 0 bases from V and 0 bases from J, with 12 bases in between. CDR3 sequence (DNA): TGCAGTGCTAGAGATGGCTACAGAACCTCCTACGAGCAGTACTTC. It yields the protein CSARDGYRTSYEQYF.

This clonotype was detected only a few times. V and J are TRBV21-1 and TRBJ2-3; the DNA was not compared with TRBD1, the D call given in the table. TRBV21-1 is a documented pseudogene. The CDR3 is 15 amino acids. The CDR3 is CASGLPGQGDYTQYF. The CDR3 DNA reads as TGTGCCAGCGGGTTACCGGGACAGGGGGACTATACGCAGTATTTT.

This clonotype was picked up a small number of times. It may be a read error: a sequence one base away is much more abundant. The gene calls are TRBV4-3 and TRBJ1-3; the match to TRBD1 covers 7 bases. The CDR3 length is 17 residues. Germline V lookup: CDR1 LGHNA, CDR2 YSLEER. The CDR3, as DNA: TGCACCAGCAGCCAAGCCGGACAGGCAAGCTCTGGAAACACCATATATTTT. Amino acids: CTSSQAGQASSGNTIYF.

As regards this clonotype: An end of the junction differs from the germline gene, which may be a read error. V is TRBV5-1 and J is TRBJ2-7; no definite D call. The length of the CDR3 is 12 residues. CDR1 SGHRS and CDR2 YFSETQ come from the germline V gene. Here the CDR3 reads CASSPGSYEQCF. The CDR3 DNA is TGCGCCAGCAGCCCTGGCAGCTACGAGCAGTGCTTC.